Listed here are 5 T cell receptor beta chains from one sample, sequenced in a study of breast tumors, draining lymph nodes, adjacent tissues. TCRdb recomputed calls from the multiplex PCR reads with MiXCR, one row per CDR3 protein. This sample has under 250,000 distinct CDR3 sequences, with about 34% found just once. Breast cancer patients provided tissue from their axillary draining lymph nodes. Sequenced: axillary lymph node tissue. The receptors stem from a female donor with breast cancer. Some clones in this sample may be carry-over from other donors' samples.

This clonotype occurred many times. V and J are TRBV7-9 and TRBJ2-6, with TRBD2 identical over 8 bases. The CDR3 has 18 residues. Per the germline V gene, CDR1 is SEHNR and CDR2 is FQNEAQ (reference sequence). V was pared by 5 bases and J by 0 bases, with 9 bases of the junction left unmatched. CDR3 sequence reads: CASSASGLVSSGANVLTF. The CDR3 DNA reads TGTGCCAGCAGCGCGTCGGGACTAGTCTCCTCTGGGGCCAACGTCCTGACTTTC. Based on the CDR3 plus reference TRBV7-9 and TRBJ2-6, the full variable domain is DTGVSQNPRHKITKRGQNVTFRCDPISEHNRLYWYRQTLGQGPEFLTYFQNEAQLEKSRLLSDRFSAERPKGSFSTLEIQRTEQGDSAMYLCASSASGLVSSGANVLTFGAGSRLTVL.

This clonotype was recorded once. This chain joins TRBV3-1 and TRBJ2-7; TRBD2 aligns across 8 bases. This CDR3 comprises 18 residues. V lost 5 bases and J lost 0; bases outside the gene matches: 15. The germline gives CDR1 LGHDT, CDR2 YNNKEL (reference sequence). CDR3 coding DNA: TGTGCCAGCAGCGGAAAGAGCTCTAGCGGGTCTTTCTCCTACGAGCAGTACTTC. Encoded protein: CASSGKSSSGSFSYEQYF.

Of note for this clonotype: A much larger clonotype is one base distant, so this may be a read error. The conserved closing phenylalanine or tryptophan is absent in this CDR3, likely reflecting a read error. J is TRBJ2-7 and V is TRBV6-2 or TRBV6-3; perhaps TRBD1 as D (6 bases). Germline CDR1 and CDR2: MNHEY and SVGEGT. V was pared by 5 bases and J by 5 bases, with 25 bases between. The CDR3 has 17 residues. The CDR3 is CASSPERWTDRGDEQYL. The CDR3 DNA reads TGTGCCAGCAGTCCGGAACGATGGACAGATCGTGGAGACGAGCAGTACCTC.

The sample holds one count of this clonotype. This chain connects TRBV27 to TRBJ1-1; D is unresolved. The CDR3 covers 15 residues. With 5 bases removed from V and 8 bases from J, the gap between germline ends came to 21 bases. Germline assignment: CDR1 MNHEY and CDR2 SMNVEV (reference sequence). The CDR3 bases are TGTGCCAGCAGTCCCACCCTCGGGAGGGAATGGGAAGCTTTCTTT. Protein sequence: CASSPTLGREWEAFF.

The chain links TRBV19 to TRBJ2-5; no reliable D call. Between the trimmed V and J ends, which lost 5 bases and 2 bases, there was a span of 15 bases. Germline V CDR1 and CDR2: LNHDA, SQIVND (reference sequence). There are 15 residues in the CDR3. CDR3 sequence (DNA): TGTGCCAGTAGTCCCAAAACAGCAGTTCAAGAGACCCAGTACTTC. This codes for CASSPKTAVQETQYF.